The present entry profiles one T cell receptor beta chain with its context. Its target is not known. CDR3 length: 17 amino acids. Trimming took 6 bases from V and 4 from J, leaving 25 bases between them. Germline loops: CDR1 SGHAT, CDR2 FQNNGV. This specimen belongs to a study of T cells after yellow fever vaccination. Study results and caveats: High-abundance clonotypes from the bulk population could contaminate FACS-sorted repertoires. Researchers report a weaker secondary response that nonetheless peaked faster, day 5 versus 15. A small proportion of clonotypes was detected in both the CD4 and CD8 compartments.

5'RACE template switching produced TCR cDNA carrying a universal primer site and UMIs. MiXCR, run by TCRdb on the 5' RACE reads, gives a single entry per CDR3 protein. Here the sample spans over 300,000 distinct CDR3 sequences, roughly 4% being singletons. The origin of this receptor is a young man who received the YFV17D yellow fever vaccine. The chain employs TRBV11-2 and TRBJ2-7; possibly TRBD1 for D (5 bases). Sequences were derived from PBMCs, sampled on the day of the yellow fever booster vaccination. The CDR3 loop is CASRAPYSKGPVYEQYF. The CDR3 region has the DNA TGTGCCAGCAGGGCTCCGTATAGTAAGGGGCCCGTTTACGAGCAGTACTTC.